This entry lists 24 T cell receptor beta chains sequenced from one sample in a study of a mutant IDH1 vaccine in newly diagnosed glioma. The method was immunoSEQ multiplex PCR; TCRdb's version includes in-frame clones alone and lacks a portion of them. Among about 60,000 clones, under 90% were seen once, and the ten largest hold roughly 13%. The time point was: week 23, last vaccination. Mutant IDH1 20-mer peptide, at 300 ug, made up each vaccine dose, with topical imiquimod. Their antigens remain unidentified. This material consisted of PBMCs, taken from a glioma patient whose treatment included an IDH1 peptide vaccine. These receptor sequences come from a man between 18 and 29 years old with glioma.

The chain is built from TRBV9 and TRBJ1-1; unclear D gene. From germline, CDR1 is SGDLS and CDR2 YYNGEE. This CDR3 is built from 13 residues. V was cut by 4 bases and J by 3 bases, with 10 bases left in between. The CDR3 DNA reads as TGTGCCAGCAGCTCCTACTGGGACACTGAAGCTTTCTTT. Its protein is CASSSYWDTEAFF. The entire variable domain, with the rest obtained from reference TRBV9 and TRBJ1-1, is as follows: DSGVTQTPKHLITATGQRVTLRCSPRSGDLSVYWYQQSLDQGLQFLIQYYNGEERAKGNILERFSAQQFPDLHSELNLSSLELGDSALYFCASSSYWDTEAFFGQGTRLTVV.

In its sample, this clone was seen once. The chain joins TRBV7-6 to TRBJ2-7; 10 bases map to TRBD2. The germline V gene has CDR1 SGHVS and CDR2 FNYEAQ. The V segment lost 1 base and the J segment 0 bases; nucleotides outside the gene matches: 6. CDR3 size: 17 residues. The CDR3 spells CASSLGLAGVSSYEQYF. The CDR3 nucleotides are TGTGCCAGCAGCTTAGGGCTAGCGGGGGTGAGCTCCTACGAGCAGTACTTC.

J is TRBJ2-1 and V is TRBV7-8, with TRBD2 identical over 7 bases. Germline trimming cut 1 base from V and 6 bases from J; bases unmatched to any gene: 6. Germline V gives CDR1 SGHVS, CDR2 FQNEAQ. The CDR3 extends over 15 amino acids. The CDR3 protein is CASSLVAGAVNEQFF. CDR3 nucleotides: TGTGCCAGCAGCTTAGTGGCGGGAGCGGTCAATGAGCAGTTCTTC.

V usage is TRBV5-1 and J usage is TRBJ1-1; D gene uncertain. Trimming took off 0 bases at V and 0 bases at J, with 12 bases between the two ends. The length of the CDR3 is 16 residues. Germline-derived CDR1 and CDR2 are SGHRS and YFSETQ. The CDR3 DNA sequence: TGCGCCAGCAGCTTGGATGCCGCAGAAATGAACACTGAAGCTTTCTTT. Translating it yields CASSLDAAEMNTEAFF.

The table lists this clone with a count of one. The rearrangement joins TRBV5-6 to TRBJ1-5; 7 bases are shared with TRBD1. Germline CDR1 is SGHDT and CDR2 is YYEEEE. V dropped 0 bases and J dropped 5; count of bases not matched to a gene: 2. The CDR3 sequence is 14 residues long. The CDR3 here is CASSLGGGHQPQHF. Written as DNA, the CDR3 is TGTGCCAGCAGCTTGGGAGGGGGCCATCAGCCCCAGCATTTT. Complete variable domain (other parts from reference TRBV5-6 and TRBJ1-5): DAGVTQSPTHLIKTRGQQVTLRCSPKSGHDTVSWYQQALGQGPQFIFQYYEEEERQRGNFPDRFSGHQFPNYSSELNVNALLLGDSALYLCASSLGGGHQPQHFGDGTRLSIL.

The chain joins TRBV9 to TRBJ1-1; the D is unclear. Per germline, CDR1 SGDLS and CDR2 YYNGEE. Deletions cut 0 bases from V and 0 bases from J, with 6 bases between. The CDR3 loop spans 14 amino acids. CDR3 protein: CASSVDTLNTEAFF. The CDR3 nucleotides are TGTGCCAGCAGCGTAGACACCTTGAACACTGAAGCTTTCTTT.

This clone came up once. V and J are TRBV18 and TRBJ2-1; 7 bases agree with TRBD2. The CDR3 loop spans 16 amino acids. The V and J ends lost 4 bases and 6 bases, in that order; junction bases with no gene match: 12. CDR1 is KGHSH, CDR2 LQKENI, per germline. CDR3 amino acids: CASSLPGLRASNEQFF. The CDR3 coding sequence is TGTGCCAGCTCACTACCGGGACTACGAGCAAGCAATGAGCAGTTCTTC.

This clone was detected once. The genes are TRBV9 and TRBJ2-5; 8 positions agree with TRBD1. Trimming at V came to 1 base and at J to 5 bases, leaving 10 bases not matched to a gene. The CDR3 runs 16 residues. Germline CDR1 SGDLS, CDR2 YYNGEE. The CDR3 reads CASSVLSRGPLETQYF. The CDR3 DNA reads TGTGCCAGCAGCGTACTGTCCAGGGGGCCTCTGGAGACCCAGTACTTC. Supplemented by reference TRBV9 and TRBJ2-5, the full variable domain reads DSGVTQTPKHLITATGQRVTLRCSPRSGDLSVYWYQQSLDQGLQFLIQYYNGEERAKGNILERFSAQQFPDLHSELNLSSLELGDSALYFCASSVLSRGPLETQYFGPGTRLLVL.

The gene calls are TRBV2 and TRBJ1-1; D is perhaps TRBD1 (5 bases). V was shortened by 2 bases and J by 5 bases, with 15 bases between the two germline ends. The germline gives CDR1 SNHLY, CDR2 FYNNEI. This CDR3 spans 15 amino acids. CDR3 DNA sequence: TGTGCCAGCAGTGAAAGTGGGGGGAGGATGACTGAAGCTTTCTTT. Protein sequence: CASSESGGRMTEAFF.

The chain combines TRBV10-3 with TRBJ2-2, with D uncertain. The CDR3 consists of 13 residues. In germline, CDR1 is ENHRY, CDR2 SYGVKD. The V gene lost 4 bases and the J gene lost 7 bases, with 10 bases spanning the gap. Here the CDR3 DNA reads TGTGCCATCAGTGGGACCGAGAACGGGGAGCTGTTTTTT. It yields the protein CAISGTENGELFF.

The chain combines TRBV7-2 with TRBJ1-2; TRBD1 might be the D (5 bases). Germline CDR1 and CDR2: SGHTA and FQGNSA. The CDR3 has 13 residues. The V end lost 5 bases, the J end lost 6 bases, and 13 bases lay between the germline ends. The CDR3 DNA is TGTGCCAGCAGCGTCGGGACGGGGGATGGCTACACCTTC. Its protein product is CASSVGTGDGYTF.

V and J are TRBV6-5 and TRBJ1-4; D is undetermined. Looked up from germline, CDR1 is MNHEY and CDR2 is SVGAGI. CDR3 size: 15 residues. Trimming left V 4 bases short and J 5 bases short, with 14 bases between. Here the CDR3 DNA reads TGTGCCAGCAGTTCGTTCGGAGCGATAAATGAAAAACTGTTTTTT. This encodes CASSSFGAINEKLFF.

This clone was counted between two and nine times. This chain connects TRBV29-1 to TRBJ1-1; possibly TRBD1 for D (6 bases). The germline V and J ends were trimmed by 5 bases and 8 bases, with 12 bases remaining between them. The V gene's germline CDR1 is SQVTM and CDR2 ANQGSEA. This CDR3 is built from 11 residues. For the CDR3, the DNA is TGCAGCGTTCCCTATGGGGGCGAAGCTTTCTTT. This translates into CSVPYGGEAFF.

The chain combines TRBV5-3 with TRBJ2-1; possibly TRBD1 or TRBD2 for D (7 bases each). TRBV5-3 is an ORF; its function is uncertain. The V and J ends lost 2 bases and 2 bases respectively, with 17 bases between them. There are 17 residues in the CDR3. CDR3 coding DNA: TGTGCCAGAAGCTTCTGTAGCAGGGGGGGTCCCTACAATGAGCAGTTCTTC. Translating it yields CARSFCSRGGPYNEQFF.

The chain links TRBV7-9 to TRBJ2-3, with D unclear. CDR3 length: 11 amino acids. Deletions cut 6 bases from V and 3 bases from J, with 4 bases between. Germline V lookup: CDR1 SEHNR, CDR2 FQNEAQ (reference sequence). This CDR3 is CASRLTDTQYF. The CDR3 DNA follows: TGTGCCAGCAGGCTAACAGATACGCAGTATTTT.

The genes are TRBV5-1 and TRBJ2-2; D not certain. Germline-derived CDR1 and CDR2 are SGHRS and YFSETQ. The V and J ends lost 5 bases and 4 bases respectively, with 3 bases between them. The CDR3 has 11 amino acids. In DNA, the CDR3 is TGCGCCAGCAGTACCACCGGGGAGCTGTTTTTT. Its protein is CASSTTGELFF.

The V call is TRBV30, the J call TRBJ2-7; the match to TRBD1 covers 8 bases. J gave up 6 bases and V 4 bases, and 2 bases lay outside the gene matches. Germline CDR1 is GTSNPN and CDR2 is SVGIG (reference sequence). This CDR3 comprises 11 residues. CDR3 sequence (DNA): TGTGCCTGGATGACAGGGGTCGAGCAGTACTTC. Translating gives CAWMTGVEQYF.

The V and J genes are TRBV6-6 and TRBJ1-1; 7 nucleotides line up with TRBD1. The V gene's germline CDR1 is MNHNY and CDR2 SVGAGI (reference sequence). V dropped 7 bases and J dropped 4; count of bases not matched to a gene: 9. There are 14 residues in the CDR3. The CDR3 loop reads CASTTITGVTEAFF. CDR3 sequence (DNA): TGTGCCAGCACCACCATTACAGGGGTCACTGAAGCTTTCTTT.

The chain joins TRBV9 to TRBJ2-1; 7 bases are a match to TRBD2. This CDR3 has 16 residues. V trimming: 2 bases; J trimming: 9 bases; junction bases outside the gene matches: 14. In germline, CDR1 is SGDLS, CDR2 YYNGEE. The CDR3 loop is CASSVTSGGSPLEQFF. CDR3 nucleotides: TGTGCCAGCAGCGTTACAAGTGGCGGGAGCCCCCTTGAGCAGTTCTTC. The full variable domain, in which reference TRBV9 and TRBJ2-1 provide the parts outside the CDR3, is DSGVTQTPKHLITATGQRVTLRCSPRSGDLSVYWYQQSLDQGLQFLIQYYNGEERAKGNILERFSAQQFPDLHSELNLSSLELGDSALYFCASSVTSGGSPLEQFFGPGTRLTVL.

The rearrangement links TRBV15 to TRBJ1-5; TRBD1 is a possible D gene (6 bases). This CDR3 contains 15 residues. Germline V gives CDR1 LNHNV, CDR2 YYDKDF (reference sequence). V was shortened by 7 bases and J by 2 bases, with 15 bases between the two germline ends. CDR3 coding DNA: TGTGCCACCAAGGGGGAAGAAGGTGGCAATCAGCCCCAGCATTTT. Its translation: CATKGEEGGNQPQHF.

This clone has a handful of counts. CDR3: CASSLLGRGTEAFF. The CDR3 nucleotides read TGCGCCAGCAGCTTGTTGGGGAGGGGAACTGAAGCTTTCTTT. The chain joins TRBV5-1 to TRBJ1-1, with D tentatively TRBD1 (5 bases). Trimming left V 1 base short and J 5 bases short, with 12 bases between. Germline CDR1 reads SGHRS; CDR2 reads YFSETQ. This CDR3 is 14 amino acids long.

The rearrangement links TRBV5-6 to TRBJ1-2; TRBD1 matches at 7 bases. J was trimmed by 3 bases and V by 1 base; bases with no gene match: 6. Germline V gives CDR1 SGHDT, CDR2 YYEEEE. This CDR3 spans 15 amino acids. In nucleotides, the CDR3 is TGTGCCAGCAGCTTGCGGGACAGCGACCACTATGGCTACACCTTC. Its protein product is CASSLRDSDHYGYTF.

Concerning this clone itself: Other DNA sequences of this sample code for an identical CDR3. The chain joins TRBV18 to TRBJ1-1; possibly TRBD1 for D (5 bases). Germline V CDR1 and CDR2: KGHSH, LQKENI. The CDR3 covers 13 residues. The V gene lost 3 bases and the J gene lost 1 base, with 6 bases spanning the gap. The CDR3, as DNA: TGTGCCAGCTCACCTCAGGGGAACACTGAAGCTTTCTTT. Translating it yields CASSPQGNTEAFF.

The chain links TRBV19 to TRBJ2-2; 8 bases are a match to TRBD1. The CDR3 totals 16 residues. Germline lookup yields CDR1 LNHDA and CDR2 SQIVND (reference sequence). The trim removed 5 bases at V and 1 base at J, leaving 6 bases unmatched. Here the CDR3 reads CASSSPGTGNTGELFF. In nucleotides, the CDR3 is TGTGCCAGTAGTTCCCCCGGGACAGGGAACACCGGGGAGCTGTTTTTT. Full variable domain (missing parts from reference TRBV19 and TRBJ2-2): DGGITQSPKYLFRKEGQNVTLSCEQNLNHDAMYWYRQDPGQGLRLIYYSQIVNDFQKGDIAEGYSVSREKKESFPLTVTSAQKNPTAFYLCASSSPGTGNTGELFFGEGSRLTVL.